This TCR beta chain was identified in a study of cytomegalovirus exposure and HLA in healthy donors (dated by TCRdb to 2016 to 2017). Regarding the complete study: According to an earlier analysis of around 600 of the donors, about 179 million T cells yielded some 120 million unique TCR beta sequences and 276 Gb of sequence data. The study profiled the T cell repertoires of more than 500 subjects by immunosequencing and related them to cytomegalovirus serostatus. All discovery cohort repertoires had been generated using a single sequencing platform. Of the 300 to 500 genotyped donors, 75% to 85% were placed in the genetic ancestry cluster associated with self-reported Caucasian donors. A later analysis re-analyzed previously published TCR beta repertoires from about 600 donors and added high-resolution HLA genotyping to study TCR occurrence patterns. The number of donors typed differed by locus, with 629-630 for A, B, C, DRB1 and DQB1, roughly 520 for DQA1, about 610 for DPA1, and approximately 470 for DPB1. To decide whether each TCR beta V gene segment behaved as functional or pseudogenic, an earlier analysis of some 540 of the donors relied on high-throughput TCR beta sequencing. Donor age, sex, ethnicity and CMV serostatus were compiled together with the repertoire data. Both class I and class II loci were covered by HLA typing, at four-digit resolution. Roughly 5 DR-DQ haplotypes were treated as single units for association and clustering because of strong linkage in the cohort. The study combined high-throughput TCR immunosequencing, statistical association of individual TCRs with disease status, and machine learning to predict cytomegalovirus infection status. The study aimed to test whether signatures of past pathogen exposure could be identified by cataloging public T cell receptors. An early release covering just under 650 HLA-typed donors comprised around 300 gigabases of sequencing data and approximately 80 million unique TCR sequences. Across around 400 genotyped donors of the cohort, an average of approximately 220,000 unique TCR beta nucleotide sequences per donor were sequenced, and approximately 17% of those sequences were non-productive. In the later analysis, no new phenotypic data were used to find candidate immune exposures; instead, reliance was placed on TCR beta sequences and their occurrence across donors. A later genetic analysis used genome-wide SNP genotypes for about 60% of the roughly 700 donors, treating that subset as a discovery cohort. A separate validation cohort of 100 to 150 different subjects was used in addition to the roughly 700-subject first cohort.

The cohort consisted of approximately 690 healthy bone marrow donors. At the time of sampling, every cohort member was nominally healthy, though immune exposures that went unrecorded were likely present. The donor was CMV seronegative and belonged to the group of under 400 seronegative cohort members. Each donor provided a peripheral blood sample, and peripheral blood mononuclear cells were used for TCR beta sequencing. Genomic DNA was extracted from the blood cell samples with the Qiagen DNeasy Blood Extraction Kit. In regard to this clone: The clone's antigen remains unknown. Per-nucleotide qualities are absent, and no much larger clonotype sits a single base away.

Summary of the overall study and its limitations: Several of the top co-occurrence clusters appeared to be linked to parvovirus B19, influenza, CMV and Epstein-Barr virus, according to a later analysis. Cytomegalovirus status was reported to be diagnosed by the classifier with high specificity and sensitivity in both the original and validation cohorts. Only TCR beta chains were sequenced in this cohort, and the absence of alpha or paired-chain data limited detectable features. When HLA alleles, especially DR and DQ, strongly co-occurred, TCR associations were difficult to assign to individual alleles. A further reported finding was that TCR beta sequences accurately predicted the HLA-A and HLA-B alleles for most subjects in the first cohort. It was suggested by the authors that the approach could potentially be generalized to other disease states and immunological phenotypes. According to a later genetic analysis, donors in an Asian-associated ancestry cluster had fewer N-insertions in productive TCRs than the approximately 630-donor mean. In a later analysis, most CMV-associated TCR beta chains were found to appear HLA-restricted, with HLA associations seemingly driven largely by CMV exposure. Because counts were too low, roughly 16 rarely observed V segments, including chromosome 9 orphons, were left out of the earlier analysis of 587 of the donors. A later analysis found that HLA-associated TCR beta chains were more clonally expanded and had lower generation probabilities than equally common non-associated chains. A group of highly shared sequence variants was considered likely to be a technical artifact of the sequencing pipeline. Linkage disequilibrium might explain the correlated functional status among segregating V segments, but an unknown experimental factor could not be ruled out. Because the 87-base-pair reads could not distinguish some IMGT-functional V segments, including TRBV6-2 and TRBV6-3, those segments were excluded. In an earlier analysis of more than 450 of the donors, most TCR beta V segments were observed in productive rearrangements about 87% or about 30% of the time, broadly matching IMGT annotations. For the cohort, immune exposure information was limited to CMV serostatus. Sequencing depth was assumed to be roughly uniform across donors in the presence/absence analyses, though that assumption may not hold. In a later analysis, the rate of TCR association differed among HLA loci, with DRB1 alleles having the most associated TCRs and HLA-C alleles having the fewest. Because HLA typing was missing for some donors at each locus, association tests included only the typed subset. In vitro tests confirmed that a few of the cytomegalovirus-associated TCR beta chains recognize cytomegalovirus antigens. Across donors, most TCR sequences were observed very rarely, whereas some public TCRs were present in many individuals. At a false discovery rate of 0.05, a later analysis linked approximately 18,000 TCR beta sequences to specific HLA alleles. V-gene and J-gene trimming of TCR beta chains was associated with a missense DCLRE1C variant in a later genetic analysis, and the association was replicated in an independent cohort. In the study, 150 to 200 TCR beta chains were listed as associated with cytomegalovirus.

CDR1 and CDR2 are read off the germline V gene (reference sequence) as GTSNPN and SVGIG. Clipping removes 1 base from V and 6 bases from J, with 5 as the unmatched junction base count. The CDR3 contains 14 residues, cysteine and phenylalanine counted. Only the CDR3 region is kept as DNA, spanning 42 bases read in frame from base 1. Library construction relied on the immunoSEQ multiplex PCR assay. For the multiplex PCR, a mixture combining 60 forward primers for TCR Vbeta segments and 13 reverse primers for TCR Jbeta segments was used. A multiplex PCR assay on genomic DNA amplified the CDR3 region of rearranged TCR beta genes. Amplified TCR beta libraries were sequenced as 87-base-pair reads on the Illumina HiSeq System. As for the authors' bioinformatics: A later analysis tallied around 82 million unique TCR beta chains across the 666 repertoires, and some 12 million of those chains were shared by two or more donors. To remove PCR and sequencing errors, raw reads were error-corrected and collapsed into unique sequences using a nearest-neighbor algorithm that merged closely related sequences. To assign V, D and J gene segments, CDR3 sequences were aligned to IMGT reference sequences. For a sequence to be retained, a match of at least six nucleotides to both a V gene segment and a J gene segment was required. A rearrangement counted as productive if the CDR3 had no stop codons and remained in frame with V and J, and every other rearrangement counted as non-productive. Following IMGT convention, CDR3 was defined as the stretch from the second conserved V-encoded cysteine to the conserved J-encoded phenylalanine. Sequences without an unambiguous match to a single V gene segment were excluded from the earlier analysis of about 600 of the donors. In an earlier analysis of around 590 of the donors, a V segment was called functional when productive rearrangements were above 56.7%, and segregating when the standard deviation between donors exceeded 5%. To diagnose cytomegalovirus status from the catalog of TCR beta chain sequences, a statistical classification framework was built. V and J gene assignment, in a later analysis, came from comparing TCR nucleotide sequences with IMGT/GENE-DB human TR gene sequences. The TCRdist pipeline was used in a later analysis to assign CDR3 sequences and most-parsimonious VDJ recombination scenarios. In a later analysis, each TCR beta chain was defined by its CDR3 amino acid sequence together with its V-gene family, and reads lacking a unique V-gene family were excluded. A later analysis removed roughly 590 highly shared, low-generation-probability nucleotide sequences to deal with suspected cross-contamination and a sequencing artifact. A later analysis calculated a clonal expansion index for each public chain from normalized within-repertoire ranks of inferred template counts. In a later analysis, generation probabilities were computed with a VDJ recombination model fitted to out-of-frame rearrangements, and the resulting probabilities were checked against IGoR. In a later analysis, hypergeometric tests were used to score TCR-TCR, TCR-HLA and TCR-CMV co-occurrence, with a repertoire-size bias correction applied to TCR pairs. To estimate false discovery rates, a later analysis permuted the HLA or CMV assignments 20 times. A later analysis grouped co-occurring TCRs with DBSCAN, adding TCRdist sequence similarity when clustering within HLA-allele-positive subsets. Repertoires with fewer than 30,000 or more than 120,000 public chains, plus five repertoires with anomalous nucleotide sharing, were excluded from co-occurrence clustering. TCRdb took over this immuneACCESS table, retaining in-frame rearrangements with V and J assigned. Such tables are incomplete; in checked studies, under half of the missing clones stem from an unresolved V gene, and the remainder is unexplained. Clone size and V and J calls were adopted from that table, with D and trimming inferred from the DNA. In this sample the table shows approximately 200,000 clones, 75% to 80% of which occur a single time. The ten largest clones take up more than 1.5% of the sample.

The V and J genes are TRBV30 and TRBJ1-4; 7 bases in the junction line up with TRBD1. This clonotype was sampled from a man between 18 and 29 years old in good health and CMV-seronegative. The sequencing input was PBMCs. The DNA sequence follows: TGTGCCTGGAGTGAGACAGGGTTGGATGAAAAACTGTTTTTT. This translates into CAWSETGLDEKLFF.